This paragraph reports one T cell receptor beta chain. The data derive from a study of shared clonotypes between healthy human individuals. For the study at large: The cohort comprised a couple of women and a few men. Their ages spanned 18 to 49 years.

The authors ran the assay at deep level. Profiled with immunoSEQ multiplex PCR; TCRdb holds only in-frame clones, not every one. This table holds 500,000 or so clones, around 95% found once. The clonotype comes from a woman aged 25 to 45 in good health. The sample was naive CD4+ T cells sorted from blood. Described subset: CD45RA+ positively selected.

Here the CDR3 reads CSVGGTSGKLYEQYF. The CDR3 nucleotides are TGCAGCGTGGGGGGGACTAGCGGGAAATTATACGAGCAGTACTTC. The chain combines TRBV29-1 with TRBJ2-5; TRBD2 matches 13 bases. Matching the DNA end better, TRBJ2-7 makes the J call doubtful. Germline V gene data show CDR1 as SQVTM and CDR2 as ANQGSEA. The CDR3 loop spans 15 amino acids.